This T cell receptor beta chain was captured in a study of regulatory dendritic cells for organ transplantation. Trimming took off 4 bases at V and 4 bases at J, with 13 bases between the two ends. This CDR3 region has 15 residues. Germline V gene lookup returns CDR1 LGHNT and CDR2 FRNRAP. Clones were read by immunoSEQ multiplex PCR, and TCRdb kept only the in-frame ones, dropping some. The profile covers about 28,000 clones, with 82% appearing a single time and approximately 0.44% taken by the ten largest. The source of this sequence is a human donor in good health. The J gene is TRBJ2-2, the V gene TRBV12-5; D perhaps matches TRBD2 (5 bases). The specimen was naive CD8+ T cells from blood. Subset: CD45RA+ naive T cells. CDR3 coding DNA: TGTGCTAGTGGTTCCGGGGAGTTGGGCACCGGGGAGCTGTTTTTT. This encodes CASGSGELGTGELFF.